The table lists the clone carrying this T cell receptor beta chain with a few counts. After extraction with the RNeasy kit, about 0.5 to 1 ug of the RNA was reverse transcribed using random hexamers. With immunoSEQ multiplex PCR, TCR beta CDR3 was amplified across 54 Vbeta and 13 Jbeta. TCRdb recomputed calls from the immunoSEQ multiplex PCR reads with MiXCR, one row per CDR3 protein. The sample lists about 430,000 distinct CDR3 sequences, around 85% occurring once. The sample originates from a study of CD8 T cells in Susac syndrome. Sequencing targeted TCR beta in T cells from blood (CD8+ and CD4+). Patients with stable or active relapsing-remitting disease, all of them treatment-naive, made up the multiple sclerosis controls. It was negative isolation that provided the CD8+ and CD4+ T cells, whereas TEMRA cells were enriched by FACS. The CDR3 totals 13 residues. V dropped 3 bases and J dropped 2 bases, with 11 bases sitting between them. Looked up from germline, CDR1 is SQVTM and CDR2 is ANQGSEA.

Sequenced: CD8+ T cells from PBMCs. The chain has TRBV29-1 and TRBJ2-7, with a weak D call TRBD1 (6 bases). The origin of this receptor is a human donor with multiple sclerosis. This chain's CDR3 is CSVEGHRTYEQYF. The CDR3 DNA follows: TGCAGCGTTGAGGGACACCGGACCTACGAGCAGTACTTC.